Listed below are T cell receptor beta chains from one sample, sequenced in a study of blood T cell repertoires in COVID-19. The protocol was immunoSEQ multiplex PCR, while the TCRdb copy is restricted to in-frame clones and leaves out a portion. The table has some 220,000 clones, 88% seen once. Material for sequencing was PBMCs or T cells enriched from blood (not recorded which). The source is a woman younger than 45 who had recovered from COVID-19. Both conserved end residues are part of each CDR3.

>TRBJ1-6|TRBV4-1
CASSQVGATGLNSPLHF
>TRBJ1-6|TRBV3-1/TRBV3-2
CASSQTGQGVDNSPLHF
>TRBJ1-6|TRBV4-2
CASRQGHTGQGDSPLHF
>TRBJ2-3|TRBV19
CASSIPGLADTQYF
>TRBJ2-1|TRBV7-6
CASSLGSPRSFTEQFF
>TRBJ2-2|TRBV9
CASSERANTGELFF
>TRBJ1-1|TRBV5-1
CASSLRTGAVNTEAFF
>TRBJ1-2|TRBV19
CATEPGHNYGYTF
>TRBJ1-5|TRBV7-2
CASSFGQGRQPQHF
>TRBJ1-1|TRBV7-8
CASRPHRDTEAFF
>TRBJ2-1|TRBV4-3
CASSHGLGDNGEQFF
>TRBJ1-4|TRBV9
CASSVVQGPNEKLFF
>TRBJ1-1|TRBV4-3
CASSHLSGEAFF
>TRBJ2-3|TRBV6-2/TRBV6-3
CASSKGVRTITDTQYF
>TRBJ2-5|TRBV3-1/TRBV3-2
CASSHYGAGGNQETQYF
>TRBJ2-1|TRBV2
CAAGLAPLSYNEQFF
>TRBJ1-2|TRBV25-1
CASSDPGTGARGGDGYTF
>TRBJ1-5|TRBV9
CASGGGASGQPQHF